This is a list of T cell receptor beta chains from one sample in a study of T cells expressing NK-cell markers. TCRdb reprocessed the 5' RACE reads and stores each CDR3 protein as one record, lacking DNA. Listed are 550,000 to 600,000 distinct CDR3 sequences; around 3.3% falls within the top ten. The specimen sequenced was blood T cells: a sorted CD56 or NKG2C T cell subset, CD4+ or CD8+ T cells, or bulk PBMC T cells (not recorded which). These receptors were taken from a man younger than 30 in good health. CDR3s include the opening cysteine and the closing phenylalanine or tryptophan. Each record gives: J gene, V gene, CDR3 protein.

>TRBJ2-5|TRBV20-1
CSARTPQETQYF
>TRBJ2-1|TRBV5-1
CASSPTTEAYNEQFF
>TRBJ1-4|TRBV10-3
CAITPDEGGKLFF
>TRBJ2-1|TRBV24-1
CATSDGVGSGTKPNEQFF
>TRBJ2-5|TRBV7-6
CASSLSYGAGETQYF
>TRBJ2-3|TRBV5-1
CASSTRPVRPTDTQYF
>TRBJ2-3|TRBV29-1
CSVDGGTSGSGTDTQYF
>TRBJ2-2|TRBV4-2
CASSQEAGAGELFF
>TRBJ2-1|TRBV6-5
CASSYSGRELFF
>TRBJ2-1|TRBV20-1
CSAEGGEEQFF
>TRBJ2-2|TRBV18
CASYLTGTGELFF
>TRBJ2-6|TRBV13
CASSLYERWANVLTF
>TRBJ1-5|TRBV5-1
CASSLQGPGMPQHF
>TRBJ2-2|TRBV5-1
CASSMTGADRTGELFF
>TRBJ2-3|TRBV28
CASSSILSTSTDTQYF
>TRBJ1-2|TRBV18
CASSPGGFGYTF
>TRBJ1-6|TRBV13
CASSLGRRFSPLHF
>TRBJ2-2|TRBV9
CASRESRANQGTAGELFF
>TRBJ2-6|TRBV6-4
CASSNRDIKGLSGANVLTF
>TRBJ2-2|TRBV20-1
CSARAITGELFF
>TRBJ2-1|TRBV5-5
CASSLDLAEFF
>TRBJ2-5|TRBV6-2/TRBV6-3
CASSYSSVPGLGGHQETQYF
>TRBJ1-5|TRBV15
CATSREGGHSNQPQHF
>TRBJ2-5|TRBV29-1
CSVLGKRVRAETQYF
>TRBJ1-6|TRBV15
CATSRAEGSAPLHF
>TRBJ1-3|TRBV12-3/TRBV12-4
CASTQTGTGNTIYF
>TRBJ2-5|TRBV29-1
CSVVVTGETQYF
>TRBJ2-3|TRBV28
CASSRTSGRVTDTQYF
>TRBJ2-3|TRBV12-3/TRBV12-4
CASSYFASGSQDTQYF
>TRBJ2-1|TRBV20-1
CSAARTYNEQFF
>TRBJ1-4|TRBV6-1
CASSKGLNEKLFF
>TRBJ2-7|TRBV27
CAIRDGSYEQYF
>TRBJ2-1|TRBV12-3/TRBV12-4
CASSLTGGLNEQFF
>TRBJ2-3|TRBV11-1
CASSLAARSTSTDTQYF
>TRBJ2-1|TRBV4-1
CASSQDVFGEQFF
>TRBJ1-5|TRBV12-3/TRBV12-4
CASSLGGGGQPQHF
>TRBJ2-3|TRBV5-6
CASSRAGRTDTQYF
>TRBJ2-1|TRBV27
CASSLYRGPRNEQFF
>TRBJ2-5|TRBV5-1
CASSLVLLATRGIHQETQYF
>TRBJ2-5|TRBV20-1
CSARSPRAQYF
>TRBJ2-5|TRBV5-5
CASSLDSKYQETQYF
>TRBJ2-7|TRBV12-3/TRBV12-4
CASSLGQASAEQYF
>TRBJ2-7|TRBV2
CASRLTQNTYEQYF
>TRBJ1-1|TRBV5-1
CASSTVGQLNTEAFF
>TRBJ2-1|TRBV20-1
CSATPAGGRHEQFF